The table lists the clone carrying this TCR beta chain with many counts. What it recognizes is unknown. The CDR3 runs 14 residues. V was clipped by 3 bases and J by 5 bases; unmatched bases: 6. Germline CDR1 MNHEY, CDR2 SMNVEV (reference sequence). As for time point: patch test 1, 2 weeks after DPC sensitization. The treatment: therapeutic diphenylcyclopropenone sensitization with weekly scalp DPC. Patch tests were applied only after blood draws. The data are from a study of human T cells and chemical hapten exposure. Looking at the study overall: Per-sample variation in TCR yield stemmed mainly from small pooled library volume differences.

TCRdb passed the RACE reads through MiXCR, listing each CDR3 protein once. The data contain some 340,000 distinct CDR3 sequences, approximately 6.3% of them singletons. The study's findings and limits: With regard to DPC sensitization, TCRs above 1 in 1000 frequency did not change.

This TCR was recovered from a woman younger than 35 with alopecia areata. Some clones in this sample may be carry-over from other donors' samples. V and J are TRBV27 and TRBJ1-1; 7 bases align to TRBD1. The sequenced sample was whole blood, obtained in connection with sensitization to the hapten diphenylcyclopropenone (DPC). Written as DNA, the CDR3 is TGTGCCAGCAGTTTCCACAGGGGTAGAACTGAAGCTTTCTTT. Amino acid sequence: CASSFHRGRTEAFF.